The 23 T cell receptor beta chains presented below share a single source sample, sequenced in a study of shared clonotypes between healthy human individuals. Some clones are missing from TCRdb's copy, which holds only in-frame ones; the method was immunoSEQ multiplex PCR. The sample comprises roughly 1 million clones, about 77% of which are singletons, and over 1.3% rests with the top ten. Sequencing was performed on memory CD4+ T cells sorted from blood. Subset of the sample: CD45RA-negative fraction. The source of these receptors is a man aged 18 to 29 in good health.

The J gene is TRBJ1-2, the V gene TRBV14; perhaps TRBD1 as D (5 bases). The CDR3 has 15 amino acids. V lost 0 bases, J lost 4 bases, and 12 bases lay in between. Germline V gives CDR1 SGHDN, CDR2 FVKESK. The CDR3 spells CASSQERRGTYGYTF. CDR3 sequence (DNA): TGTGCCAGCAGCCAAGAGAGACGAGGGACCTATGGCTACACCTTC. Full variable domain (remainder filled in from reference TRBV14 and TRBJ1-2): EAGVTQFPSHSVIEKGQTVTLRCDPISGHDNLYWYRRVMGKEIKFLLHFVKESKQDESGMPNNRFLAERTGGTYSTLKVQPAELEDSGVYFCASSQERRGTYGYTFGSGTRLTVV.

This clone was recorded only once. The rearrangement joins TRBV5-1 to TRBJ2-7, with 9 bases lining up with TRBD2. From germline, CDR1 is SGHRS and CDR2 YFSETQ. The CDR3 totals 15 residues. The trim removed 4 bases at V and 7 bases at J, leaving 12 bases unmatched. DNA of the CDR3: TGCGCCAGCAGCCCGAGAGCTAGCGGGGAAGGGGAGCAGTACTTC. As protein: CASSPRASGEGEQYF.

The CDR3 DNA sequence: TGCGCCAGCAGGCCGATAGCGGGAGGTAATGAGCAGTTCTTC. This translates into CASRPIAGGNEQFF. The V gene is TRBV10-2, the J gene TRBJ2-1; 10 bases fit TRBD2. The V gene's germline CDR1 is WSHSY and CDR2 SAAADI. The CDR3 runs to 14 residues. V lost 6 bases to trimming and J lost 7 bases; unmatched junction nucleotides: 6.

The J gene is TRBJ1-2, the V gene TRBV7-2, with a possible D match to TRBD1 (5 bases). The CDR3 length is 16 residues. Germline lookup yields CDR1 SGHTA and CDR2 FQGNSA. Trimming removed 5 bases from V and 0 bases from J, with 16 bases in between. The DNA of the CDR3 is TGTGCCAGCAGCCCCAGCGGGGCCAATACTAACTATGGCTACACCTTC. Protein: CASSPSGANTNYGYTF.

This clone has only a few counts. The same CDR3 also results from other DNA sequences found in this sample. V is TRBV6-5 and J is TRBJ1-1; 7 bases match TRBD1. CDR1 MNHEY and CDR2 SVGAGI come from the germline V gene. V dropped 6 bases and J dropped 6; count of bases not matched to a gene: 1. The CDR3 runs to 11 residues. CDR3 bases: TGTGCCAGCAGCCAGGGGGCTGAAGCTTTCTTT. Its protein is CASSQGAEAFF.

V and J are TRBV30 and TRBJ2-5; 7 bases fit TRBD2. Germline loops: CDR1 GTSNPN, CDR2 SVGIG (reference sequence). Unmatched junction bases numbered 5, after V lost 3 bases and J lost 4 bases. This CDR3 spans 13 amino acids. CDR3 nucleotides: TGTGCCTGGAGCTCAAGGGAGGGAGAGACCCAGTACTTC. It codes for CAWSSREGETQYF.

The rearrangement links TRBV27 to TRBJ2-6, with D perhaps TRBD2 (6 bases). V lost 6 bases, J lost 7 bases, and 19 bases lay in between. CDR3 size: 16 residues. In germline, CDR1 is MNHEY, CDR2 SMNVEV (reference sequence). CDR3 loop: CASSRAPGEVANVLTF. The CDR3 coding sequence is TGTGCCAGCAGCCGCGCCCCCGGGGAGGTAGCCAACGTCCTGACTTTC.

The chain employs TRBV27 and TRBJ1-6; D gene ambiguous. From germline, CDR1 is MNHEY and CDR2 SMNVEV (reference sequence). V shed 5 bases and J shed 3 bases, with 14 bases lying between them. This CDR3 is 16 amino acids long. Written as DNA, the CDR3 is TGTGCCAGCAGTCTCAACGATAGAAGCTATAATTCACCCCTCCACTTT. Protein: CASSLNDRSYNSPLHF.

As concerns this clone: Other DNA sequences from this sample encode an identical CDR3 as well. The V call is TRBV11-2, the J call TRBJ2-1; D may be TRBD1 (6 bases). The V end lost 1 base, the J end lost 3 bases, and 7 bases lay between the germline ends. Germline assignment: CDR1 SGHAT and CDR2 FQNNGV. The length of the CDR3 is 14 residues. The CDR3 sequence is CASSLGRGYNEQFF. For the CDR3, the DNA is TGTGCCAGCAGCTTAGGCAGGGGCTACAATGAGCAGTTCTTC.

Points on this clone: One base away lies a much larger clone, so this may be a sequencing read error. The same CDR3 also results from other DNA sequences found in this sample. This CDR3 reads CASGGYTEAFF. The CDR3 DNA sequence: TGTGCCAGTGGGGGGTATACTGAAGCTTTCTTT. The chain employs TRBV19 and TRBJ1-1, with D possibly being TRBD1 (5 bases). Germline CDR1 LNHDA, CDR2 SQIVND (reference sequence). The ends were cut back, 8 bases at V and 5 bases at J, with 9 bases in the middle. The CDR3 is 11 residues long.

This chain links TRBV28 with TRBJ2-1; TRBD1 agrees at 11 bases. V shed 8 bases and J 6 bases; nucleotides not matched to a gene: 9. Germline V lookup: CDR1 MDHEN, CDR2 SYDVKM. The CDR3 consists of 15 residues. The CDR3 DNA follows: TGTGCCAGCTCCCCTCCCGGACAGGGGGCCAATGAGCAGTTCTTC. Translating gives CASSPPGQGANEQFF.

This clone was picked up a small number of times. The chain is built from TRBV5-3 and TRBJ1-5; TRBD1 matches 7 bases. TRBV5-3 is known as an ORF, though its function is uncertain. With V trimmed by 2 bases and J by 2 bases, 13 bases remained unmatched. The CDR3 has 18 residues. CDR3 in amino acids: CARSFFAGGGRCNQPQHF. The CDR3 DNA reads as TGTGCCAGAAGCTTCTTCGCAGGGGGAGGTAGGTGCAATCAGCCCCAGCATTTT.

This chain links TRBV7-8 with TRBJ2-7; perhaps TRBD2 as D (6 bases). The CDR3 is made up of 13 amino acids. The germline CDR1 and CDR2 sequences are SGHVS and FQNEAQ. Trimming left V 5 bases short and J 2 bases short, with 10 bases between. The CDR3 region is CASSRTTPYEQYF. The DNA for the CDR3 is TGTGCCAGCAGCCGGACTACTCCCTACGAGCAGTACTTC.

CDR3 sequence reads: CASSLKGPGTGELFF. CDR3 DNA: TGTGCCAGCAGCTTAAAGGGGCCCGGCACCGGGGAGCTGTTTTTT. V is TRBV7-3 and J is TRBJ2-2, with TRBD1 as a possible D gene (5 bases). The CDR3 loop spans 15 amino acids. The V end lost 1 base, the J end lost 4 bases, and 10 bases lay between the germline ends. CDR1 and CDR2 (germline): SGHTA, FQGTGA.

V and J are TRBV27 and TRBJ2-3, with D perhaps matching TRBD2 (7 bases). Germline V gives CDR1 MNHEY, CDR2 SMNVEV (reference sequence). V lost 5 bases, J lost 2 bases, and 14 bases lay in between. CDR3 length: 15 residues. CDR3 loop: CASSALGGVTDTQYF. The CDR3, as DNA: TGTGCCAGCAGTGCACTAGGGGGGGTCACAGATACGCAGTATTTT.

This chain uses TRBV19 with TRBJ1-5; D perhaps matches TRBD1 (5 bases). Germline V lookup: CDR1 LNHDA, CDR2 SQIVND (reference sequence). The CDR3 has 9 residues. CDR3 residues: CKGPQPQHF. CDR3 coding DNA: TGTAAGGGGCCTCAGCCCCAGCATTTT.

The chain carries TRBV2 and TRBJ2-5; 13 nucleotides align to TRBD2. The germline V gene has CDR1 SNHLY and CDR2 FYNNEI. The CDR3 is 13 amino acids. The J segment lost 6 bases and the V segment lost 8 bases, leaving 3 bases of the junction unmatched. The CDR3 sequence is CASGGLAGQTQYF. The CDR3 DNA reads TGTGCCAGCGGGGGACTAGCGGGGCAGACCCAGTACTTC.

This clone was recorded a few times. The V and J genes are TRBV30 and TRBJ1-1; D is unresolved. Trimming cost V 3 bases and J 1 base, with 12 bases left between them. CDR1 is GTSNPN and CDR2 is SVGIG in the germline V gene (reference sequence). CDR3 length: 14 amino acids. The CDR3, as DNA: TGTGCCTGGAGGCCAGAGGGCCGGAACACTGAAGCTTTCTTT. It yields the protein CAWRPEGRNTEAFF.

The genes are TRBV5-6 and TRBJ1-6, with D perhaps TRBD1 (6 bases). Germline-derived CDR1 and CDR2 are SGHDT and YYEEEE. Between the trimmed V and J ends, which lost 0 bases and 10 bases, there was a span of 8 bases. The CDR3 consists of 13 residues. The CDR3 region is CASSLDRDSPLHF. Written as DNA, the CDR3 is TGTGCCAGCAGCTTGGACAGGGACTCACCCCTCCACTTT.

This clone was seen a single time. This sequence joins TRBV9 and TRBJ2-3, with a possible D match to TRBD1 (5 bases). V was trimmed by 3 bases and J by 0 bases, leaving 14 bases between them. This CDR3 is 16 amino acids long. Germline V gene data show CDR1 as SGDLS and CDR2 as YYNGEE. CDR3 sequence: CASSGVGAASTDTQYF. CDR3 in DNA: TGTGCCAGCAGCGGGGTTGGGGCAGCTAGCACAGATACGCAGTATTTT. Full variable domain (rest looked up from reference TRBV9 and TRBJ2-3): DSGVTQTPKHLITATGQRVTLRCSPRSGDLSVYWYQQSLDQGLQFLIQYYNGEERAKGNILERFSAQQFPDLHSELNLSSLELGDSALYFCASSGVGAASTDTQYFGPGTRLTVL.

This rearrangement joins TRBV7-5 to TRBJ2-5. TRBV7-5 is a pseudogene segment. The CDR3 consists of 16 residues. The CDR3 bases are TGTGCCAGAAGCTCCACGGGACGGGGCCGGGGGCAGACCCAGTACTTC. This gives the protein CARSSTGRGRGQTQYF.

This clone came up a few times. The chain couples TRBV10-3 to TRBJ2-1; 7 positions match TRBD1. This CDR3 contains 12 residues. CDR1 is ENHRY and CDR2 is SYGVKD in the germline V gene. V lost 6 bases to trimming and J lost 8 bases; unmatched junction nucleotides: 4. The CDR3 bases are TGTGCCATCAGGCACACAGGGGATGAGCAGTTCTTC. Translation gives CAIRHTGDEQFF.

This chain links TRBV30 with TRBJ2-5; 7 bases map to TRBD2. Trimming cost V 3 bases and J 4 bases; bases outside gene matches: 5. The length of the CDR3 is 13 residues. Per germline, CDR1 GTSNPN and CDR2 SVGIG (reference sequence). The CDR3 here is CAWSGGSGETQYF. As DNA, the CDR3 is TGTGCCTGGAGCGGCGGGAGTGGAGAGACCCAGTACTTC. Full variable domain (remainder filled in from reference TRBV30 and TRBJ2-5): SQTIHQWPATLVQPVGSPLSLECTVEGTSNPNLYWYRQAAGRGLQLLFYSVGIGQISSEVPQNLSASRPQDRQFILSSKKLLLSDSGFYLCAWSGGSGETQYFGPGTRLLVL.